This TCR beta chain is from a study of blood T cell repertoires in COVID-19. As for the study in general: PBMCs, B-cell-depleted T cells, or T cells provided the cDNA or gDNA that made up the material.

Generated by immunoSEQ multiplex PCR, the TCRdb table keeps only in-frame clones and is missing some. The table records 310,000 or so clones, roughly 87% of them present only once. From germline, CDR1 is SGDLS and CDR2 YYNGEE. The CDR3 totals 14 residues. V lost 2 bases and J 1 base, leaving 9 bases between the germline ends. The source is a woman aged 45-65 years who had recovered from COVID-19. J is TRBJ1-1 and V is TRBV9; D uncertain. The sample was peripheral blood. CDR3 bases: TGTGCCAGCAGCGTCTCTCCGGGGAACACTGAAGCTTTCTTT. It specifies CASSVSPGNTEAFF.